Listed below are T cell receptor beta chains from one sample, sequenced in a study of beta chain features in type 1 diabetes. Only in-frame clones appear in the TCRdb table, and some are missing; sequencing was by immunoSEQ multiplex PCR. The data contain about half a million clones, about 29% of them singletons. Material: naive CD4+ T cells from blood. The receptors here all came from a man younger than 35 in good health. Each CDR3 is given without its conserved first and last residue. Each record gives: J gene, V gene, clone size, CDR3 protein. Part of the rows lack a size; the others show once, few, many or a class for expanded clones.

J gene: TRBJ2-5
V gene: TRBV19
clone size: few
CDR3 protein: ASRPRLAGGRETQY

J gene: TRBJ1-1
V gene: TRBV10-3
clone size: -
CDR3 protein: AISESWNTEAF

J gene: TRBJ2-1
V gene: TRBV19
clone size: -
CDR3 protein: ASTTSGSYNEQF

J gene: TRBJ2-7
V gene: TRBV13
clone size: -
CDR3 protein: ASSSLKARLQGNYEQY

J gene: TRBJ1-4
V gene: TRBV5-4
clone size: few
CDR3 protein: ASSSSTNEKLF

J gene: TRBJ2-5
V gene: TRBV20-1
clone size: few
CDR3 protein: SASGETQY

J gene: TRBJ2-3
V gene: TRBV4-2
clone size: -
CDR3 protein: ASSQDRRLAGEFGTDTQY

J gene: TRBJ1-1
V gene: TRBV29-1
clone size: few
CDR3 protein: SVEEYRMNTEAF

J gene: TRBJ2-7
V gene: TRBV29-1
clone size: -
CDR3 protein: SAVLAGLYEQY

J gene: TRBJ2-1
V gene: TRBV7-2
clone size: few
CDR3 protein: ASSSLFPRQF

J gene: TRBJ2-7
V gene: TRBV28
clone size: few
CDR3 protein: ASSRAGQFYEQY

J gene: TRBJ2-7
V gene: TRBV5-1
clone size: -
CDR3 protein: ASSHTSGSSYEQY

J gene: TRBJ2-5
V gene: TRBV6-5
clone size: -
CDR3 protein: ASSYSPGLQETQY